The next 17 T cell receptor beta chains were all read from a single sample in a study of T cells in tuberculosis. The table came from immunoSEQ multiplex PCR; TCRdb's copy has only in-frame clones and leaves some out. The table lists about 45,000 clones, about 94% of them singletons. The sequencing sample was made of PBMCs. Every receptor here comes from a donor between 10 and 35 years old with latent tuberculosis or without tuberculosis infection. Some clones in this sample may be carry-over from other donors' samples.

The chain employs TRBV7-6 and TRBJ2-1; TRBD2 matches at 10 bases. The CDR3 has 19 residues. J was trimmed by 2 bases and V by 5 bases; bases with no gene match: 15. Germline values: CDR1 SGHVS, CDR2 FNYEAQ. CDR3: CASSLQPGLAGVPYNEQFF. The CDR3 region has the DNA TGTGCCAGCAGCCTACAACCCGGGCTAGCGGGAGTCCCCTACAATGAGCAGTTCTTC.

V is TRBV7-2 and J is TRBJ2-2; 11 bases line up with TRBD1. The CDR3 spans 17 residues. The junction had 9 bases not matched to a gene; V was cut back by 2 bases and J by 7 bases. Per germline, CDR1 SGHTA and CDR2 FQGNSA. The CDR3 DNA reads TGTGCCAGCAGCTTATACGGGACAGGGGGAGGAGGCGGGGAGCTGTTTTTT. Amino acid sequence: CASSLYGTGGGGGELFF.

The chain has TRBV27 and TRBJ2-1, with 9 nucleotides matching TRBD1. The germline gives CDR1 MNHEY, CDR2 SMNVEV (reference sequence). The CDR3 spans 14 residues. The V gene end was trimmed by 6 bases and the J gene end by 8 bases; junction bases not matched to a gene: 8. CDR3 in DNA: TGTGCCAGCAGCCACCGGGACAGGGACCATGAGCAGTTCTTC. Its protein product is CASSHRDRDHEQFF.

The gene calls are TRBV11-2 and TRBJ2-2, with 9 bases identical to TRBD2. There are 14 residues in the CDR3. Germline CDR1 is SGHAT and CDR2 is FQNNGV. V dropped 6 bases and J dropped 5; count of bases not matched to a gene: 4. CDR3 protein: CASRALAGTGELFF. The DNA for the CDR3 is TGTGCCAGCAGGGCCCTAGCGGGAACCGGGGAGCTGTTTTTT.

This clone was found once. The rearrangement links TRBV18 to TRBJ1-1, with D tentatively TRBD1 (6 bases). The CDR3 contains 15 residues. Trimming cost V 3 bases and J 0 bases, with 11 bases left between them. CDR1 is KGHSH and CDR2 is LQKENI in the germline V gene. The CDR3 loop is CASSPTDSLNTEAFF. DNA for the CDR3: TGTGCCAGCTCACCGACGGACAGCTTGAACACTGAAGCTTTCTTT.

This clone was seen a single time. The chain links TRBV19 to TRBJ1-3; D is unclear. This CDR3 comprises 15 residues. CDR1 and CDR2 (germline): LNHDA, SQIVND (reference sequence). V was clipped by 5 bases and J by 4 bases, with 15 bases between them. The CDR3 sequence is CASSPQPGTGNTIYF. CDR3 DNA: TGTGCCAGTAGTCCCCAGCCGGGTACCGGAAACACCATATATTTT.

The chain has TRBV28 and TRBJ1-1; 11 bases map to TRBD1. The V gene end was trimmed by 6 bases and the J gene end by 1 base; junction bases not matched to a gene: 10. The V gene's germline CDR1 is MDHEN and CDR2 SYDVKM. The CDR3 sequence is 17 residues long. The CDR3 reads CASSRTGGLMRNTEAFF. The CDR3 region has the DNA TGTGCCAGCAGCAGGACAGGGGGCTTGATGAGGAACACTGAAGCTTTCTTT.

CDR3 sequence reads: CASSEVAGGRDTQYF. The DNA for the CDR3 is TGTGCCAGCAGTGAAGTGGCGGGAGGGAGAGATACGCAGTATTTT. This chain joins TRBV2 and TRBJ2-3; 9 nucleotides line up with TRBD2. This CDR3 is 15 amino acids long. Trimming at V came to 1 base and at J to 5 bases, leaving 4 bases not matched to a gene. The germline V gene encodes CDR1 SNHLY and CDR2 FYNNEI.

This chain connects TRBV4-1 to TRBJ2-7; TRBD1 aligns across 7 bases. J lost 3 bases, V lost 4 bases, and 9 bases had no gene match. Germline loops: CDR1 MGHRA, CDR2 YSYEKL. The CDR3 is 15 amino acids. Here the CDR3 DNA reads TGCGCCAGCAGCCTGGAGACAGGGAGCTACTACGAGCAGTACTTC. It translates to CASSLETGSYYEQYF.

The chain joins TRBV4-3 to TRBJ2-1; no reliable D call. This CDR3 is 14 amino acids long. V lost 3 bases and J 9 bases, leaving 15 bases between the germline ends. Germline CDR1 is LGHNA and CDR2 is YSLEER. CDR3 DNA sequence: TGCGCCAGCAGCCAGCTAGATCGCGCCGCTGAGCAGTTCTTC. It is translated as CASSQLDRAAEQFF.

V usage is TRBV15 and J usage is TRBJ2-7; tentative D call: TRBD1 (6 bases). The V end lost 3 bases, the J end lost 0 bases, and 27 bases lay between the germline ends. Germline V gene data show CDR1 as LNHNV and CDR2 as YYDKDF (reference sequence). The CDR3 has 20 amino acids. Written as DNA, the CDR3 is TGTGCCACCAGCAGTCAGAGGCAGGGGCCGCTGGCTCCCACCTCCTACGAGCAGTACTTC. This codes for CATSSQRQGPLAPTSYEQYF.

This clone has a single count. The V and J genes are TRBV12-5 and TRBJ2-3; TRBD1 is a possible D gene (6 bases). V lost 5 bases and J lost 4, with 13 bases in between. Germline assignment: CDR1 LGHNT and CDR2 FRNRAP. CDR3 length: 14 amino acids. CDR3: CASGRDRTSDTQYF. CDR3 DNA sequence: TGTGCTAGTGGTCGAGACAGGACCTCAGATACGCAGTATTTT.

The rearrangement joins TRBV7-9 to TRBJ2-2; 11 positions match TRBD2. The CDR3 covers 16 residues. Germline loops: CDR1 SEHNR, CDR2 FQNEAQ (reference sequence). The V and J ends lost 3 bases and 3 bases, in that order; junction bases with no gene match: 3. CDR3 DNA: TGTGCCAGCAGCTTCGGGACTAGCGGATACACCGGGGAGCTGTTTTTT. Its translation is CASSFGTSGYTGELFF.

The chain uses TRBV27 and TRBJ2-1, with 11 nucleotides matching TRBD2. CDR1 and CDR2 (germline): MNHEY, SMNVEV (reference sequence). The CDR3 runs to 13 residues. V trimming: 5 bases; J trimming: 7 bases; junction bases outside the gene matches: 1. Written as DNA, the CDR3 is TGTGCCAGCAGTCGACTAGCGGGGAATGAGCAGTTCTTC. It yields the protein CASSRLAGNEQFF.

The rearrangement uses TRBV27 and TRBJ2-7, with TRBD2 matching over 8 bases. This CDR3 is 16 amino acids long. J lost 1 base, V lost 8 bases, and 13 bases had no gene match. Per the germline V gene, CDR1 is MNHEY and CDR2 is SMNVEV (reference sequence). CDR3 nucleotides: TGTGCCAGCGTGGAGTACGGGGCTAGCGGGTCCTACGAGCAGTACTTC. This gives the protein CASVEYGASGSYEQYF.

V is TRBV28 and J is TRBJ1-2, with D hard to call. The V and J ends lost 6 bases and 2 bases respectively, with 7 bases between them. Germline V lookup: CDR1 MDHEN, CDR2 SYDVKM. CDR3 length equals 12 residues. CDR3 residues: CASSLPNYGYTF. DNA of the CDR3: TGTGCCAGCAGCCTTCCCAACTATGGCTACACCTTC.

The rearrangement links TRBV4-3 to TRBJ1-1, with 7 positions matching TRBD1. J lost 6 bases, V lost 4 bases, and 8 bases had no gene match. Germline V CDR1 and CDR2: LGHNA, YSLEER. This CDR3 has 14 amino acids. CDR3 nucleotide sequence: TGCGCCAGCAGCCTGACAGGGACGCGAGCTGAAGCTTTCTTT. It encodes CASSLTGTRAEAFF.